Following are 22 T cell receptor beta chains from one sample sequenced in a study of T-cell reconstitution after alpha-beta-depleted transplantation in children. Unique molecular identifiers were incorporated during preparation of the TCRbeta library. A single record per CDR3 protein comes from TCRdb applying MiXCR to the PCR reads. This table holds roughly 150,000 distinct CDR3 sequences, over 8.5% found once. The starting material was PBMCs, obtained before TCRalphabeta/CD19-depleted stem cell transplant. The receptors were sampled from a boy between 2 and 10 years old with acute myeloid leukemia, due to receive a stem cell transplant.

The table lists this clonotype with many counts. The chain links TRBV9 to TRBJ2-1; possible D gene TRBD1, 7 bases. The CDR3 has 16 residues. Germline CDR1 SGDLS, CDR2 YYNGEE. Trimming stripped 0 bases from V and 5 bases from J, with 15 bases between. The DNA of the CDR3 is TGTGCCAGCAGCGTAGAGGGGAGGACAGGTCACAATGAGCAGTTCTTC. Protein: CASSVEGRTGHNEQFF.

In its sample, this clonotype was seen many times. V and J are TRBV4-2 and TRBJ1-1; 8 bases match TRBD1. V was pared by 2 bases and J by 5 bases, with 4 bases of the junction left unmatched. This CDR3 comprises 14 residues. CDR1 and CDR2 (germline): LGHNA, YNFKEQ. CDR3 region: CASSQQGARTEAFF. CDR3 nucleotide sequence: TGTGCCAGCAGCCAACAGGGGGCGAGGACTGAAGCTTTCTTT.

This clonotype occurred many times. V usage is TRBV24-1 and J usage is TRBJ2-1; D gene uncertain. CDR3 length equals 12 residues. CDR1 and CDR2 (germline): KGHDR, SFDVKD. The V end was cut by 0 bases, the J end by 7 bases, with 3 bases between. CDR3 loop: CATSDLRNEQFF. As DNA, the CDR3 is TGTGCCACCAGTGATTTGCGAAATGAGCAGTTCTTC.

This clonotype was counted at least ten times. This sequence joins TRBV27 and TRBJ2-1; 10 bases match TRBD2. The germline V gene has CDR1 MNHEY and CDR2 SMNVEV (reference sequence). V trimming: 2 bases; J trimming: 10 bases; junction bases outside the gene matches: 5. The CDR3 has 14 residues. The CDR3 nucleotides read TGTGCCAGCAGTTTAGGGACTAGCGAAATAGAGCAGTTCTTC. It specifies CASSLGTSEIEQFF.

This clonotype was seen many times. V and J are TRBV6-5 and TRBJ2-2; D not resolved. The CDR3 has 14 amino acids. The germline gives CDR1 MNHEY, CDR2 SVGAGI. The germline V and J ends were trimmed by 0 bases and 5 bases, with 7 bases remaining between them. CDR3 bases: TGTGCCAGCAGTTACTCGGTTTCTACCGGGGAGCTGTTTTTT. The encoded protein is CASSYSVSTGELFF.

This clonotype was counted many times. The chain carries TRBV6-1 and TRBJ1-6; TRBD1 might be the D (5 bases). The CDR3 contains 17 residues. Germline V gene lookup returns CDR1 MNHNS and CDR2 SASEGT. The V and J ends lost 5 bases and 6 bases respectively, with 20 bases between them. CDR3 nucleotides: TGTGCCAGCAGTCCGTTCAGTCTTTTCCAGGGTAATTCACCCCTCCACTTT. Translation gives CASSPFSLFQGNSPLHF.

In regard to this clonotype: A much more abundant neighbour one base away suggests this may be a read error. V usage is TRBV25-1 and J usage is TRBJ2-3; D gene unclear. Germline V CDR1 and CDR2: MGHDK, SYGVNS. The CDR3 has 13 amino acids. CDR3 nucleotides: TGTACCAGCAGGTCTCTTGGCACAGATACGCAGTATTTT. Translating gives CTSRSLGTDTQYF.

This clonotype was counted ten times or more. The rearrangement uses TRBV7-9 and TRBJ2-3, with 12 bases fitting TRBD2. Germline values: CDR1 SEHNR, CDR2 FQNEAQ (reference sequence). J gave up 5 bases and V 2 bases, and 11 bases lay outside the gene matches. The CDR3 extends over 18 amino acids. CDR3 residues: CASSLPGLAGDEIDTQYF. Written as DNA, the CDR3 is TGTGCCAGCAGCTTACCGGGACTAGCGGGCGATGAGATAGATACGCAGTATTTT.

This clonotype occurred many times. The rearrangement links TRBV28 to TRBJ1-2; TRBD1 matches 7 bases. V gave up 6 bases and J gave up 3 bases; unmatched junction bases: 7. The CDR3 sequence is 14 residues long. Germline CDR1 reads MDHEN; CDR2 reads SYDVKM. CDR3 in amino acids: CASRPGTAYYGYTF. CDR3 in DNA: TGTGCCAGCAGGCCCGGGACAGCGTACTATGGCTACACCTTC.

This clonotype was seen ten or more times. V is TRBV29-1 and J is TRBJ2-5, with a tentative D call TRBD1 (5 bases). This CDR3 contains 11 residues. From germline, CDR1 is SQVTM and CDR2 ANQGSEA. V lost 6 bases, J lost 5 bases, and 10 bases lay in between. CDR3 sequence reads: CSVGDSETQYF. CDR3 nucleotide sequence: TGCAGCGTAGGGGATTCGGAGACCCAGTACTTC.

The CDR3 region has the DNA TGCGCCAGCAGCTCCGGGGCCCGAGCGACGGGCACTGAAGCTTTCTTT. The encoded protein is CASSSGARATGTEAFF. The chain recombines TRBV5-1 with TRBJ1-1; tentatively, D is TRBD1 (5 bases). V lost 3 bases to trimming and J lost 4 bases, with 19 bases between them. CDR1 and CDR2 from the germline V gene are SGHRS and YFSETQ. This CDR3 contains 16 residues.

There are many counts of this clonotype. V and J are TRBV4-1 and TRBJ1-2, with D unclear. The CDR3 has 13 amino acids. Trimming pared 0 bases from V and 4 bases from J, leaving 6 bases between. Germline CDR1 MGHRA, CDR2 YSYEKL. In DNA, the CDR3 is TGCGCCAGCAGCCAAGATCTTTTCTATGGCTACACCTTC. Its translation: CASSQDLFYGYTF.

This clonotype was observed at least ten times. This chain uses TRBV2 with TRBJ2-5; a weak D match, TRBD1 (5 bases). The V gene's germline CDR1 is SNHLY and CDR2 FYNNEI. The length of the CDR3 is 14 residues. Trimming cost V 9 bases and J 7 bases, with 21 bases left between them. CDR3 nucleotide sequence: TGTGCCAGTCTCCAGAGGCAGGGAAGGTCGACCCAGTACTTC. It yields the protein CASLQRQGRSTQYF. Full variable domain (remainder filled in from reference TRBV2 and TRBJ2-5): EPEVTQTPSHQVTQMGQEVILRCVPISNHLYFYWYRQILGQKVEFLVSFYNNEISEKSEIFDDQFSVERPDGSNFTLKIRSTKLEDSAMYFCASLQRQGRSTQYFGPGTRLLVL.

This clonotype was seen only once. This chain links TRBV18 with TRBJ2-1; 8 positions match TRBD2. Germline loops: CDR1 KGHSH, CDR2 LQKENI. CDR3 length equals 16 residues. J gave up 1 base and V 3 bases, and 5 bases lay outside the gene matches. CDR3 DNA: TGTGCCAGCTCACCGGGACTAGACTCTTCCTACAATGAGCAGTTCTTC. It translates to CASSPGLDSSYNEQFF.

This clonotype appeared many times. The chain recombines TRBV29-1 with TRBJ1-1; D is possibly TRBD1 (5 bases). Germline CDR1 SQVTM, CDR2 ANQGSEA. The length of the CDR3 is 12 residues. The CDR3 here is CSYYGAGTEAFF. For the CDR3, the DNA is TGCAGTTACTATGGGGCTGGAACCGAAGCTTTCTTT.

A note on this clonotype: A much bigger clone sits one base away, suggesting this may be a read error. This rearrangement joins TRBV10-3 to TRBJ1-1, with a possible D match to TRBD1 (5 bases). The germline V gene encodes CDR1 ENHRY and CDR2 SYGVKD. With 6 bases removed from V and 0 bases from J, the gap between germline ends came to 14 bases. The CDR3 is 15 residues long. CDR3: CAISLRGGLNTEAFF. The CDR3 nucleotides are TGTGCCATCAGCCTGCGGGGGGGACTGAACACTGAAGCTTTCTTT.

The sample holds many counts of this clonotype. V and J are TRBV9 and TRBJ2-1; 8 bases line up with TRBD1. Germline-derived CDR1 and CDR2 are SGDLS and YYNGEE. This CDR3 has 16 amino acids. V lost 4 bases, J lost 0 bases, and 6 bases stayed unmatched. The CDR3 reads CASSPQGESSYNEQFF. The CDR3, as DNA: TGTGCCAGCAGCCCACAGGGGGAGAGCTCCTACAATGAGCAGTTCTTC.

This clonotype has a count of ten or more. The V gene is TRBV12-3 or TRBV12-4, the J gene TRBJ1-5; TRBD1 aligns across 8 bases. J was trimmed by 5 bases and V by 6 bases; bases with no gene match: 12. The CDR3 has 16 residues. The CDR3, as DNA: TGTGCCAGCAGCTTCGTAGACAGGGGCTCCTATCAGCCCCAGCATTTT. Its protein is CASSFVDRGSYQPQHF.

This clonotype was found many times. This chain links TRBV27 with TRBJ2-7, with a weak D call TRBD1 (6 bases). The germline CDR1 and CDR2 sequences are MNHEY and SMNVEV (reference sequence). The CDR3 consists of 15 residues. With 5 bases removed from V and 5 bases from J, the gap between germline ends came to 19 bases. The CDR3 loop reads CASSRYPLRGDEQYV. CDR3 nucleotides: TGTGCCAGCAGTCGCTACCCTCTCAGGGGCGACGAGCAGTACGTC.

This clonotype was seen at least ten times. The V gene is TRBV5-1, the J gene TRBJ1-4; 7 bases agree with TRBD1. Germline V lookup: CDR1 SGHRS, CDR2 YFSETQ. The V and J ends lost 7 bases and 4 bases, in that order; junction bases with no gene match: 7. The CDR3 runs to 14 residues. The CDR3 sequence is CASGTGDYNEKLFF. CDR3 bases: TGCGCCAGCGGCACAGGGGACTATAATGAAAAACTGTTTTTT.

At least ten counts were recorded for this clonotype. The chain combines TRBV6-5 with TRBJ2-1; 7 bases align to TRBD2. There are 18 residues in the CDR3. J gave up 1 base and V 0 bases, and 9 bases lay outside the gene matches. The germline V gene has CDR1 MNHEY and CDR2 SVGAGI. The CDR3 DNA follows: TGTGCCAGCAGTTACTCGGGGTTGGGAGGGTTATCCTACAATGAGCAGTTCTTC. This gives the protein CASSYSGLGGLSYNEQFF.

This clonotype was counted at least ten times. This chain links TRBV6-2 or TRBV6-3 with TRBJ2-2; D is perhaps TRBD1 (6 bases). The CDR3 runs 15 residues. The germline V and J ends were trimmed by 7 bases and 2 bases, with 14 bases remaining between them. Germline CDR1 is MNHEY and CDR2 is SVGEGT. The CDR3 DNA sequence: TGTGCCAGCACCCAGGACAGTGGAAACACCGGGGAGCTGTTTTTT. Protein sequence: CASTQDSGNTGELFF.